This T cell receptor (beta chain) was obtained from a study of spatial heterogeneity in lung cancer. Overall study findings and caveats: Follow-up blood showed ubiquitous expanded tumor TCRs less than blood at resection did.

CDR1 is DFQATT, CDR2 SNEGSKA, per germline (reference sequence). The CDR3 is made up of 14 amino acids. Trimming pared 6 bases from V and 0 bases from J, leaving 15 bases between. Regarding time point: sample taken at primary tumor resection. The donors, around 72 patients with untreated early-stage non-small cell lung cancer, provided the samples. Whole RNA was taken from tumor, nontumor lung or frozen PBMC; it was then sequenced unsorted. Every TCR cDNA molecule bore its own unique molecular identifier. Via MiXCR, TCRdb re-called the 5' RACE reads, giving one row per CDR3 protein. The sample holds tens of thousands of distinct CDR3 sequences; nearly 7% are singletons and the top ten take roughly 45%. Concerning this clonotype itself: Its antigen is not known.

The chain recombines TRBV20-1 with TRBJ2-7; D remains unclear. Sample: PBMCs, taken at surgery. This sequence was found in a female donor with early-stage non-small cell lung cancer. The CDR3 nucleotides are TGCAGTGCCCGAACTGGACGGATCTCCTACGAGCAGTACTTC. Its protein is CSARTGRISYEQYF.